This T cell receptor beta chain came from a study of T cell changes during pregnancy in multiple sclerosis. Clones were sequenced by immunoSEQ multiplex PCR, and TCRdb holds only the in-frame ones, with some missing. The data show some 85,000 clones, roughly 96% seen once. Germline CDR1 reads MNHNS; CDR2 reads SASEGT. Between the trimmed V and J ends, which lost 1 base and 2 bases, there was a span of 15 bases. The CDR3 runs 17 residues. The receptor's source is a female donor with multiple sclerosis, enrolled in a pregnancy study. The V and J genes are TRBV6-1 and TRBJ1-5; unclear D gene. The source was peripheral blood, collected in the second trimester of pregnancy. This CDR3 is CASSEEPQIRGNQPQHF. The CDR3 nucleotides are TGTGCCAGCAGTGAAGAGCCCCAAATACGGGGCAATCAGCCCCAGCATTTT.